Below, 7 T cell receptor beta chains from the same sample are listed, as sequenced in a study of control samples from healthy donors and cancer patients (dated by TCRdb to the early 2020s). The library was prepared using the immunoSEQ multiplex PCR assay. The clones in this table, taken by TCRdb from immuneACCESS, are in-frame only. Not every clone is retained; where verified, under half of the shortfall comes from an unresolved V gene, and the cause of the rest is unknown. The sample contains 65,000 to 100,000 clones, about 89% of them found a single time. The top ten hold roughly 20% of the sample. The sequenced material came from blood. These receptors were obtained from a man aged 50-59 years in good health.

This chain uses TRBV4-3 with TRBJ2-5; 7 nucleotides line up with TRBD2. J was trimmed by 0 bases and V by 3 bases; bases with no gene match: 7. The CDR3 is 16 residues long. Germline loops: CDR1 LGHNA, CDR2 YSLEER. As DNA, the CDR3 is TGCGCCAGCAGCCAGGGGGGTAGCGGGTACCAAGAGACCCAGTACTTC. This sequence encodes CASSQGGSGYQETQYF.

In its sample, this clone was seen a few times. The chain couples TRBV3-1 (or the pseudogene TRBV3-2) to TRBJ2-7; 9 bases are shared with TRBD1. Trimming at V came to 2 bases and at J to 1 base, leaving 9 bases not matched to a gene. Germline V gene data show CDR1 as LGHDT and CDR2 as YNNKEL (reference sequence). The CDR3 totals 17 residues. The CDR3 region has the DNA TGTGCCAGCAGCCAACACAGGGACAGGGTTCGATCCTACGAGCAGTACGTC. It specifies CASSQHRDRVRSYEQYV.

This sequence joins TRBV4-3 and TRBJ2-1; weak D call: TRBD1 (6 bases). The CDR3 is made up of 16 amino acids. Germline values: CDR1 LGHNA, CDR2 YSLEER. The V end was cut by 0 bases, the J end by 4 bases, with 13 bases between. The CDR3 region is CASSQERAGTYNEQFF. DNA for the CDR3: TGCGCCAGCAGCCAAGAACGGGCCGGGACATACAATGAGCAGTTCTTC.

V gene TRBV5-4 combines with J gene TRBJ2-3, with 9 bases lining up with TRBD1. Germline V gives CDR1 SGHNT, CDR2 YYREEE (reference sequence). Losses at the gene ends were 3 bases for V and 1 base for J; bases not matched to a gene: 9. This CDR3 is built from 17 residues. CDR3: CASSSKWTGVGTDTQYF. The CDR3 DNA reads as TGTGCCAGCAGCTCGAAGTGGACAGGGGTTGGCACAGATACGCAGTATTTT.

This chain connects TRBV4-1 to TRBJ1-2, with TRBD1 as a possible D gene (6 bases). Germline CDR1 reads MGHRA; CDR2 reads YSYEKL. The CDR3 has 15 amino acids. Trimming pared 1 base from V and 0 bases from J, leaving 9 bases between. CDR3 region: CASSQVQGANYGYTF. CDR3 sequence (DNA): TGCGCCAGCAGCCAAGTACAGGGCGCTAACTATGGCTACACCTTC.

The rearrangement links TRBV4-3 to TRBJ1-5, with 7 bases matching TRBD1. This CDR3 comprises 16 residues. V was pared by 0 bases and J by 3 bases, with 5 bases of the junction left unmatched. The germline gives CDR1 LGHNA, CDR2 YSLEER. The CDR3 spells CASSQETGLYNQPQHF. CDR3 DNA sequence: TGCGCCAGCAGCCAAGAGACAGGGCTCTACAATCAGCCCCAGCATTTT.

V gene TRBV13 combines with J gene TRBJ2-3; 12 bases map to TRBD2. The CDR3 contains 14 residues. Unmatched junction bases numbered 3, after V lost 5 bases and J lost 6 bases. Germline V gene data show CDR1 as PRHDT and CDR2 as FYEKMQ (reference sequence). The CDR3: CASSPGTSGDTQYF. CDR3 DNA: TGTGCCAGCAGCCCCGGGACTAGCGGGGATACGCAGTATTTT.